One T cell receptor (beta chain) is described in this entry. Its target antigen remains unknown. No clone much larger than this one lies a single base away; base qualities are absent. TCR libraries were generated with the immunoSEQ multiplex PCR assay, using TCR-beta and/or TCR-alpha/delta assays for each sample. Amplified TCR libraries were sequenced on the Illumina high-throughput platform. Per the authors' processing: Clustering and dimensionality reduction relied on pairwise TCRdist distances among GMM-specific receptors from T cells that were either sorted ex vivo or expanded in vitro. The score assigned to each clinical repertoire was mean NN-distance, meaning the average TCRdist to the nearest 10% of tetramer-positive reference sequences. GEM TCR motif frequency was calculated as the fraction of unique TCRs that matched known GEM sequences in V/J usage and CDR3 length. Linear discriminant analysis with leave-one-out cross-validation, implemented in scikit-learn, was used to classify active tuberculosis. The table comes from immuneACCESS by way of TCRdb, which keeps in-frame sequences with V and J called. Part of the clones is missing from these tables; in studies checked, under half for an unresolved V gene and the rest for unknown reasons. V and J calls and clone size follow that table, whereas D and trimming were derived from the DNA. This sample has roughly 7,100 clones in its table, and just under 95% of those were observed once. 11% of the sample comes from the top ten.

This sample was taken from a study of T cells in tuberculosis (dated by TCRdb to 2016 to 2019). With regard to the full study: In the study, CD1B tetramers and high-throughput TCR immunosequencing were combined to characterize T cells specific for the mycobacterial lipid antigen glucose monomycolate (GMM). In a South African clinical cohort, IGRA-negative adolescents, IGRA-positive adolescents with latent tuberculosis and adults with active tuberculosis were compared, with 9 to 10 people in each group. PBMC from patients with active tuberculosis were archived either before the start of standard anti-tuberculosis treatment or within 7 days of starting that treatment. Broad study findings and their caveats: Shorter CDR3-alpha lengths in active tuberculosis patients partly drove the smaller NN-distances, and the TCR-beta difference was not statistically significant. Compared with IGRA-negative controls, TCR-alpha repertoires from active tuberculosis had smaller mean NN-distances to GMM-specific TCRs, which suggests that these TCRs underwent clonal expansion. Using GEM motif frequencies, a classifier achieved over 55% accuracy, whereas a classifier built on the diverse GMM-specific repertoire got to more than 85% accuracy (AUROC roughly 0.88). Which clinical samples got chosen depended on the availability of cryopreserved specimens, and the active tuberculosis cases were adults, whereas the controls were adolescents.

The germline ends are 11 bases apart after V is trimmed by 1 base and J by 2 bases. The germline V gene sets CDR1 to MNHNS and CDR2 to SASEGT. The CDR3, from cysteine to phenylalanine, totals 15 residues. The read is trimmed to its CDR3 DNA, 45 bases read in frame from base 1. Active tuberculosis patients were HIV-seronegative South African adults aged 18 years or older with a new diagnosis. Confirmation of active tuberculosis was obtained by positive sputum smear microscopy and/or positive M. tuberculosis culture. Unsorted cryopreserved PBMC were immunosequenced, covering on average around 100,000 T cells per clinical donor.

The sample comprised PBMCs. The TCR comes from an adult with tuberculosis. The sequence is built from TRBV6-1 and TRBJ1-2, with TRBD1 as a weak D call on 5 bases. The DNA reads as follows: TGTGCCAGCAGTGAAGGGCCGGGGGACAACTATGGCTACACCTTC. The translation is CASSEGPGDNYGYTF.